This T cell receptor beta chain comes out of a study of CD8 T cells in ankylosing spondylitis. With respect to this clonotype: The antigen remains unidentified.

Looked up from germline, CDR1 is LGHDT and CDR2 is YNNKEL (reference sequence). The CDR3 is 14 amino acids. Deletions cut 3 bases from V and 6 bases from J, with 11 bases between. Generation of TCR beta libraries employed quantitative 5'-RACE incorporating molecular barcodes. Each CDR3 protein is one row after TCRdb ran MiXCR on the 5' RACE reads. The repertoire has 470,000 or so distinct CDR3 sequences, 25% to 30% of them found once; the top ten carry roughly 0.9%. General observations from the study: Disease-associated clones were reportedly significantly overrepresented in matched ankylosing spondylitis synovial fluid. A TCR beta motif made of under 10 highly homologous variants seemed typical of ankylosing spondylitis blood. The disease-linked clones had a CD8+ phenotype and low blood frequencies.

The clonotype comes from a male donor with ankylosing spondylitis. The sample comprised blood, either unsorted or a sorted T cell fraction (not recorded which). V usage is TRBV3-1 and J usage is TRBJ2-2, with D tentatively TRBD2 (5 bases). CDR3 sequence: CASSQFGVPGELFF. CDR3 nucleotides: TGTGCCAGCAGCCAGTTCGGGGTCCCCGGGGAGCTGTTTTTT.